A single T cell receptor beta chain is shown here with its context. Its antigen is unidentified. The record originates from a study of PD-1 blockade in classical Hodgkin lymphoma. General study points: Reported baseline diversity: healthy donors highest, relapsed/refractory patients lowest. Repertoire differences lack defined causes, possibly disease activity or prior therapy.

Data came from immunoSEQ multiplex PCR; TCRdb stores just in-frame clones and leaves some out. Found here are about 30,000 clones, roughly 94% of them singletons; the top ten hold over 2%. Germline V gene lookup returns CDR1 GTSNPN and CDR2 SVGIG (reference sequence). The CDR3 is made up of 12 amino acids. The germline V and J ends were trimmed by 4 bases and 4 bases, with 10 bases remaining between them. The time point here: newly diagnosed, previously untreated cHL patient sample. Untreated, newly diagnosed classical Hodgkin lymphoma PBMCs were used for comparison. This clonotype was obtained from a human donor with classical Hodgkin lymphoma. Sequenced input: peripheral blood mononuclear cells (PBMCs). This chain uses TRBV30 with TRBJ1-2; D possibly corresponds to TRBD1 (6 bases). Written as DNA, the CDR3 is TGTGCCTGGACAGGGGATCTCTATGGCTACACCTTC. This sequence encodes CAWTGDLYGYTF.